This T cell receptor beta chain comes out of a study of T cells after yellow fever vaccination. V was cut by 9 bases and J by 5 bases, with 25 bases left in between. There are 16 residues in the CDR3. Germline V gene sequence: CDR1 SEHNR, CDR2 FQNEAQ (reference sequence). Template switching with 5'RACE generated the TCR cDNA and added a universal primer site and UMIs. TCRdb re-called the 5' RACE reads through MiXCR, storing one row per CDR3 protein. The table has 400,000 or so distinct CDR3 sequences, 11% seen once; the top ten hold around 19%. The sample was PBMCs, taken on the day of the first yellow fever vaccination. This receptor was taken from a man in his late teens or twenties who received the YFV17D yellow fever vaccine. V and J are TRBV7-9 and TRBJ2-5, with D uncertain. The CDR3 here is CARSPAPRWAGETQYF. The CDR3 nucleotides read TGTGCCAGGAGCCCCGCGCCCCGCTGGGCCGGGGAGACCCAGTACTTC.